The 24 T cell receptor beta chains given below trace back to one sample, sequenced in a study of CD8+ T cells in alopecia areata. Reverse transcribed after extraction, RNA yielded cDNA as the sequencing template. Here immunoSEQ multiplex PCR was the method, and the copy in TCRdb shows in-frame clones only, minus some. This table holds some 170,000 clones, roughly 60% found once. Treatment meaning: oral pan-JAK inhibitor, 5-10 mg twice daily. Material: CD4+ T cells sorted from blood, obtained at approximately week 61, from a patient treated with tofacitinib. The receptors were gathered from a human donor with alopecia areata.

This chain joins TRBV20-1 and TRBJ2-1; 7 bases map to TRBD1. Germline V gene data show CDR1 as DFQATT and CDR2 as SNEGSKA (reference sequence). The CDR3 contains 10 residues. V gave up 6 bases and J gave up 8 bases; unmatched junction bases: 1. The CDR3 reads CSADRDEQFF. CDR3 coding DNA: TGCAGTGCCGACAGGGATGAGCAGTTCTTC.

The chain has TRBV5-4 and TRBJ1-6; D gene uncertain. The germline gives CDR1 SGHNT, CDR2 YYREEE (reference sequence). Trimming cost V 5 bases and J 7 bases, with 16 bases left between them. This CDR3 has 15 residues. This CDR3 is CASSLRSPGNSPLHF. CDR3 coding DNA: TGTGCCAGCAGTCTCCGGTCTCCGGGGAATTCACCCCTCCACTTT.

This sequence joins TRBV6-1 and TRBJ1-5, with no clear D. This CDR3 spans 16 amino acids. Germline V gene sequence: CDR1 MNHNS, CDR2 SASEGT. Trimming stripped 2 bases from V and 5 bases from J, with 16 bases between. The CDR3 coding sequence is TGTGCCAGCAGTGAAAGGGAACAGTTGTCGGATCAGCCCCAGCATTTT. It is translated as CASSEREQLSDQPQHF.

The chain employs TRBV7-9 and TRBJ2-5, with 9 bases lining up with TRBD2. The CDR3 consists of 16 residues. J gave up 0 bases and V 5 bases, and 7 bases lay outside the gene matches. Germline loops: CDR1 SEHNR, CDR2 FQNEAQ (reference sequence). The CDR3 spells CASSRGTSRYQETQYF. The CDR3 region has the DNA TGTGCCAGCAGCCGGGGGACTAGCAGATACCAAGAGACCCAGTACTTC.

This chain connects TRBV29-1 to TRBJ1-1, with D hard to call. The CDR3 totals 13 residues. V was shortened by 3 bases and J by 1 base, with 9 bases between the two germline ends. Looked up from germline, CDR1 is SQVTM and CDR2 is ANQGSEA. CDR3 sequence: CSVDITRNTEAFF. CDR3 nucleotides: TGCAGCGTTGACATCACCAGGAACACTGAAGCTTTCTTT.

This clone has just a few counts. The CDR3 loop is CSVLMGLDSNYGYTF. The DNA for the CDR3 is TGCAGCGTCTTAATGGGACTGGATTCTAACTATGGCTACACCTTC. The V and J genes are TRBV29-1 and TRBJ1-2; D perhaps matches TRBD1 (5 bases). With 6 bases removed from V and 0 bases from J, the gap between germline ends came to 17 bases. The CDR3 runs 15 residues. The germline V gene has CDR1 SQVTM and CDR2 ANQGSEA.

The rearrangement uses TRBV29-1 and TRBJ2-1; 12 bases fit TRBD1. There are 13 residues in the CDR3. Germline-derived CDR1 and CDR2 are SQVTM and ANQGSEA. J was trimmed by 9 bases and V by 7 bases; bases with no gene match: 7. CDR3 sequence (DNA): TGCAGCGGAAGGGGACAGGGGGCAGGTGAGCAGTTCTTC. This encodes CSGRGQGAGEQFF.

The chain has TRBV4-2 and TRBJ1-5; 8 bases line up with TRBD1. Germline trimming cut 3 bases from V and 7 bases from J; bases unmatched to any gene: 8. Looked up from germline, CDR1 is LGHNA and CDR2 is YNFKEQ. This CDR3 contains 15 residues. The CDR3 sequence: CASSQMQGAGQPQHF. The DNA for the CDR3 is TGTGCCAGCAGCCAGATGCAGGGGGCAGGGCAGCCCCAGCATTTT.

V and J are TRBV11-2 and TRBJ2-4; weak D call: TRBD2 (5 bases). The germline CDR1 and CDR2 sequences are SGHAT and FQNNGV. V was pared by 1 base and J by 7 bases, with 11 bases between. CDR3 length equals 14 residues. The CDR3 bases are TGTGCCAGCAGCTTAGTGGGCGGGTATAACATTCAGTACTTC. Translated: CASSLVGGYNIQYF.

This clone has only a few counts. One end of the junction varies from germline; a read error may be responsible. V gene TRBV6-1 combines with J gene TRBJ1-1; TRBD1 aligns across 7 bases. The CDR3 covers 17 residues. Germline CDR1 reads MNHNS; CDR2 reads SASEGT. CDR3 nucleotides: TGTGCCATCAGTGAGTCAACAGGGGTCTTACGGAACACTGAAGCTTTCTTT. Its translation: CAISESTGVLRNTEAFF.

Only a few counts were recorded for this clone. This same CDR3 is encoded by further DNA sequences in the sample. The chain links TRBV7-9 to TRBJ2-3, with 7 bases identical to TRBD2. Germline CDR1 reads SEHNR; CDR2 reads FQNEAQ (reference sequence). V lost 5 bases to trimming and J lost 1 base; unmatched junction nucleotides: 3. There are 14 residues in the CDR3. This CDR3 reads CASSLAGGTDTQYF. DNA for the CDR3: TGTGCCAGCAGCCTCGCGGGGGGCACAGATACGCAGTATTTT.

The V gene is TRBV6-1, the J gene TRBJ1-2; no clear D gene. Germline CDR1 reads MNHNS; CDR2 reads SASEGT. The germline V and J ends were trimmed by 6 bases and 6 bases, with 14 bases remaining between them. This CDR3 has 13 amino acids. CDR3: CASSPSSADGYTF. The CDR3 bases are TGTGCCAGCAGCCCTTCATCGGCGGATGGCTACACCTTC.

This clone was observed once. V and J are TRBV6-1 and TRBJ2-1; D not resolved. The CDR3 has 15 amino acids. The germline CDR1 and CDR2 sequences are MNHNS and SASEGT. V lost 7 bases, J lost 2 bases, and 15 bases lay in between. DNA for the CDR3: TGTGCCAGCAATACCGGGCTCGTAGCCTACAATGAGCAGTTCTTC. This gives the protein CASNTGLVAYNEQFF.

This clone was counted between two and nine times. The chain links TRBV28 to TRBJ1-2; tentative D call: TRBD1 (6 bases). Germline CDR1 is MDHEN and CDR2 is SYDVKM. The V end lost 6 bases, the J end lost 8 bases, and 22 bases lay between the germline ends. The CDR3 totals 15 residues. The CDR3 spells CASSPGQQSAGGYTF. The CDR3 nucleotides are TGTGCCAGCAGCCCGGGACAACAGTCTGCTGGGGGCTACACCTTC.

The V and J genes are TRBV7-8 and TRBJ2-1, with a tentative D call TRBD1 (5 bases). Trimming left V 1 base short and J 2 bases short, with 12 bases between. From germline, CDR1 is SGHVS and CDR2 FQNEAQ. The CDR3 length is 16 residues. CDR3 nucleotides: TGTGCCAGCAGCTTAGTATCGGTACAGGCCTACAATGAGCAGTTCTTC. Residues: CASSLVSVQAYNEQFF.

This clone was observed a few times. The rearrangement links TRBV7-9 to TRBJ1-1, with no clear D. Germline V gives CDR1 SEHNR, CDR2 FQNEAQ (reference sequence). V lost 1 base and J 7 bases, leaving 4 bases between the germline ends. CDR3 size: 11 residues. The CDR3 loop reads CASSLGDEAFF. The DNA for the CDR3 is TGTGCCAGCAGCTTAGGCGATGAAGCTTTCTTT.

The chain uses TRBV30 and TRBJ1-2; 9 nucleotides line up with TRBD1. J was trimmed by 0 bases and V by 2 bases; bases with no gene match: 7. CDR1 is GTSNPN and CDR2 is SVGIG in the germline V gene (reference sequence). The CDR3 is 16 residues long. DNA of the CDR3: TGTGCCTGGAGTAAAATCCGGGACAGGGCTAACTATGGCTACACCTTC. Its protein is CAWSKIRDRANYGYTF.

This clone appeared a few times. This chain links TRBV5-1 with TRBJ2-3, with D possibly matching TRBD2 (5 bases). CDR3 length: 15 amino acids. The germline V gene encodes CDR1 SGHRS and CDR2 YFSETQ. Trimming removed 0 bases at V and 8 bases at J, with 16 bases between. CDR3 DNA: TGCGCCAGCAGCTTGGAGGGAGTCGGTGGAGTTACGCAGTATTTT. It yields the protein CASSLEGVGGVTQYF.

CDR3 bases: TGTGCCTGGAGTCATCCGGCCCGTGCAACTAATGAAAAACTGTTTTTT. This gives the protein CAWSHPARATNEKLFF. This chain uses TRBV30 with TRBJ1-4; the D is unclear. Germline CDR1 is GTSNPN and CDR2 is SVGIG (reference sequence). There are 16 residues in the CDR3. With 2 bases removed from V and 0 bases from J, the gap between germline ends came to 13 bases. The whole variable domain, remainder taken from reference TRBV30 and TRBJ1-4, is SQTIHQWPATLVQPVGSPLSLECTVEGTSNPNLYWYRQAAGRGLQLLFYSVGIGQISSEVPQNLSASRPQDRQFILSSKKLLLSDSGFYLCAWSHPARATNEKLFFGSGTQLSVL.

On this clone itself: Other DNA sequences in this sample translate to the same CDR3. V and J are TRBV29-1 and TRBJ1-1, with no clear D. Germline loops: CDR1 SQVTM, CDR2 ANQGSEA. This CDR3 is built from 13 residues. The V gene lost 3 bases and the J gene lost 0 bases, with 8 bases spanning the gap. The CDR3 protein is CSVEGRMNTEAFF. The CDR3 DNA follows: TGCAGCGTTGAGGGCAGGATGAACACTGAAGCTTTCTTT.

The V gene is TRBV30, the J gene TRBJ2-4, with a possible D match to TRBD2 (6 bases). The CDR3 is 16 amino acids. CDR1 and CDR2 (germline): GTSNPN, SVGIG (reference sequence). The V end lost 2 bases, the J end lost 7 bases, and 21 bases lay between the germline ends. DNA of the CDR3: TGTGCCTGGAGTTACGGGAACGGGGAGGTCAGGAACATTCAGTACTTC. Its protein is CAWSYGNGEVRNIQYF.

Points on this clone: This same CDR3 is encoded by further DNA sequences in the sample. The chain has TRBV5-1 and TRBJ1-1, with no clear D. Germline CDR1 reads SGHRS; CDR2 reads YFSETQ. With 0 bases removed from V and 0 bases from J, the gap between germline ends came to 6 bases. The CDR3 extends over 14 amino acids. CDR3: CASSLDGMNTEAFF. As DNA, the CDR3 is TGCGCCAGCAGCTTGGATGGGATGAACACTGAAGCTTTCTTT.

This clone was seen a handful of times. V usage is TRBV4-1 and J usage is TRBJ1-1, with 7 bases matching TRBD1. CDR1 is MGHRA and CDR2 is YSYEKL in the germline V gene. The CDR3 spans 17 residues. Trimming removed 6 bases from V and 0 bases from J; junction bases left unmatched: 13. CDR3 amino acids: CASRDRPTQIMNTEAFF. For the CDR3, the DNA is TGCGCCAGCAGGGACAGGCCCACTCAAATTATGAACACTGAAGCTTTCTTT.

The chain joins TRBV15 to TRBJ1-2; no clear D gene. Trimming removed 5 bases from V and 4 bases from J, with 14 bases in between. The CDR3 spans 14 residues. Germline V gene data show CDR1 as LNHNV and CDR2 as YYDKDF (reference sequence). The CDR3 sequence is CATSGAIGSYGYTF. CDR3 nucleotide sequence: TGTGCCACCAGCGGCGCGATTGGCTCCTATGGCTACACCTTC.